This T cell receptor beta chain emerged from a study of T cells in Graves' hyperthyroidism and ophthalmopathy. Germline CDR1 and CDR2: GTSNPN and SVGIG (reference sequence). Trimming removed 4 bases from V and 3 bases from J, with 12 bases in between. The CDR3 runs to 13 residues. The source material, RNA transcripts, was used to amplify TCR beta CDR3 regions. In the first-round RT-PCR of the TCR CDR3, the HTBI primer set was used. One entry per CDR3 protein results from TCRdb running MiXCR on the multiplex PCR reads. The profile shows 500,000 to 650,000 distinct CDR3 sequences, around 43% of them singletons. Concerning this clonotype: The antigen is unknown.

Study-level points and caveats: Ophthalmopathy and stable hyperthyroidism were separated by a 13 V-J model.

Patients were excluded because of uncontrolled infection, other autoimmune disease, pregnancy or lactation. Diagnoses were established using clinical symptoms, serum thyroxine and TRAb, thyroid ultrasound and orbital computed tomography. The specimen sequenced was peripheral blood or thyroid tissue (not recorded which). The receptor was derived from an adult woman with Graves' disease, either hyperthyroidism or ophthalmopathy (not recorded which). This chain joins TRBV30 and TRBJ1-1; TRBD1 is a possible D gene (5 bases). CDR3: CAWTIGGDTEAFF. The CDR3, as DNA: TGTGCCTGGACGATTGGAGGGGACACTGAAGCTTTCTTT.